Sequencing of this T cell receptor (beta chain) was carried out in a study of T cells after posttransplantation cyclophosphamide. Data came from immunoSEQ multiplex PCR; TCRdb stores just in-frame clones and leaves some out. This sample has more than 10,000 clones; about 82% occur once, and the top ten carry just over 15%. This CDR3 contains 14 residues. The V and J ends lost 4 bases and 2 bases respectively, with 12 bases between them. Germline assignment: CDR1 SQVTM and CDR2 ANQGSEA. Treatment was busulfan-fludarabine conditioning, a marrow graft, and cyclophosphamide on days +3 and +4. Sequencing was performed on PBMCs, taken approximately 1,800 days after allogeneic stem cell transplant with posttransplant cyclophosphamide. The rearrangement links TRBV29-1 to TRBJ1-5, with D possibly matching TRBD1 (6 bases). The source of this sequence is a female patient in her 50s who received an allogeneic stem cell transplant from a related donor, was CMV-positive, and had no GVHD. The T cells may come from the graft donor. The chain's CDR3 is CSVVKEGGNQPQHF. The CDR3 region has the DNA TGCAGCGTTGTGAAAGAGGGGGGCAATCAGCCCCAGCATTTT.